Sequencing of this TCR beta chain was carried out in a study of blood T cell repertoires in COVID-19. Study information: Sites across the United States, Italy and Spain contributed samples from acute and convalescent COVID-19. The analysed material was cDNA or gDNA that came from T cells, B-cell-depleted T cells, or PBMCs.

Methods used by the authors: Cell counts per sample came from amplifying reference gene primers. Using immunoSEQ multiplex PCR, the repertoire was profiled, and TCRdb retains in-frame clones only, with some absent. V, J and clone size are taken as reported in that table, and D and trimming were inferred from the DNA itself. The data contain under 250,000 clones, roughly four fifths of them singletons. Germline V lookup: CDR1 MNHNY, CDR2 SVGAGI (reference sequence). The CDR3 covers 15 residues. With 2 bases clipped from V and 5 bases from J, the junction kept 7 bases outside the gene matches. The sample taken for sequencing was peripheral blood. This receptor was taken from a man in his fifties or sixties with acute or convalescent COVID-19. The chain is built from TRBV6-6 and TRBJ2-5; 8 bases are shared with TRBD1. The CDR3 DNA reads TGTGCCAGCAGTTACGGGGCAGGGGGCGGCGAGACCCAGTACTTC. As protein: CASSYGAGGGETQYF.